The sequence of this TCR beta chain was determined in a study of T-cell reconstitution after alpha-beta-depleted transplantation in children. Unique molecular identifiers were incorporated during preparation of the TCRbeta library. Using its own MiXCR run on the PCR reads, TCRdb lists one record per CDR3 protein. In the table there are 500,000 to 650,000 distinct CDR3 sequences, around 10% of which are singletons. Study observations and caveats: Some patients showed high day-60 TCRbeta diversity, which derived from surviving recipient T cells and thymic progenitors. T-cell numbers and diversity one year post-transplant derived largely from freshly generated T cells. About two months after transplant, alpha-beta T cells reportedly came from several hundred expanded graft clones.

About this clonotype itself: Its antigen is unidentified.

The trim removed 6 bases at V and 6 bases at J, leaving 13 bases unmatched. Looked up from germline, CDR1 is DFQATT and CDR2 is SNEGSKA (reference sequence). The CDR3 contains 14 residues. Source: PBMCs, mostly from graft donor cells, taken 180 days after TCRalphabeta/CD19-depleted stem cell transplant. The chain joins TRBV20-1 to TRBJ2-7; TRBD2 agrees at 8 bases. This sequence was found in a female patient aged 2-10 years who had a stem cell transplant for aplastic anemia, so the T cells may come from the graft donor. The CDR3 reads CSARPGTRGFEQYF. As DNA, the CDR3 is TGCAGTGCCAGACCCGGGACTAGAGGATTCGAGCAGTACTTC.